This T cell receptor beta chain was documented in a study of cytomegalovirus exposure and HLA in healthy donors. Regarding the study as a whole: The presence/absence work took it that sequencing depth was about the same across donors. Usually a TCR sequence was rare, but some public TCRs were found in many donors.

CDR1 and CDR2 from the germline V gene are ENHRY and SYGVKD. Losses at the gene ends were 3 bases for V and 3 bases for J; bases not matched to a gene: 6. The CDR3 has 15 amino acids. About this clone: Its antigen is unknown.

Researchers ran the PCR with 60 Vbeta and 13 Jbeta primers. Generated by immunoSEQ multiplex PCR, the TCRdb table keeps only in-frame clones and is missing some. This sample's table reports approximately 110,000 clones. Nominally healthy donors provided the samples, though records likely missed some immune exposures. This clonotype was sampled from a young man in good health and CMV-seronegative. The chain is built from TRBV10-3 and TRBJ2-7, with TRBD1 identical over 9 bases. Sequencing used PBMCs. As DNA, the CDR3 is TGTGCCATCAGTGACCCTGGGACAGGGAACTACGAGCAGTACTTC. Translated, it gives CAISDPGTGNYEQYF.